Only a few counts were recorded for the clone carrying this T cell receptor (beta chain). The antigen is unknown. The study recruited healthy Caucasian donors from Russia who were aged about 6 to 95. The sample originates from a study of blood T cells in healthy people across ages. Broader study findings: Roughly linear age-related decline in beta diversity appeared, significant by age about 37.

Then a second PCR, running roughly 7 to 11 cycles, was carried out with a sample-barcoded 5' primer and a J-beta primer mix. In TCRdb, the 5' RACE reads were re-called with MiXCR into one record per CDR3 protein. Here the sample spans about 1.8 million distinct CDR3 sequences, about 49% being singletons. The specimen was blood. This receptor was identified in a woman in her forties in good health.

The CDR3 spells CASSWGGASTDTQYF. In DNA form, the CDR3 reads TGCGCCAGCAGCTGGGGAGGAGCTAGCACAGATACGCAGTATTTT. The V and J genes are TRBV5-1 and TRBJ2-3; a possible D gene is TRBD2 (6 bases). The CDR3 is 15 amino acids. V lost 3 bases, J lost 0 bases, and 11 bases lay in between. Germline V lookup: CDR1 SGHRS, CDR2 YFSETQ.